Listed below are T cell receptor beta chains from one sample, sequenced in a study of blood T cell repertoires in COVID-19. The assay was immunoSEQ multiplex PCR, and TCRdb's table has in-frame clones only and misses some. The sample carries about 160,000 clones, approximately 86% recorded once. Sequenced material: peripheral blood. Every receptor here comes from a woman aged 55 to 70 with active or convalescent COVID-19. CDR3s include the opening cysteine and the closing phenylalanine or tryptophan.

V	CDR3
TRBV23-1	CASSQSSGGDYPQEDEQFF
TRBV4-2	CASSQDDVGQGNSPLHF
TRBV18	CASSLGTGTGDYGYTF
TRBV4-1	CASSRRNEGAGNTIYF
TRBV15	CATSRANQPQHF
TRBV5-4	CASSEQQGTTEAFF
TRBV19	CASSPNTWGGGYTF
TRBV9	CASSDPDRGGAFF
TRBV21-1	CASTLTAGPLHF
TRBV2	CASSEGTGGEKLFF
TRBV4-3	CASSQDPSGTVNEKLFF
TRBV4-3	CASSPRQENEKLFF
TRBV29-1	CSVRRTGDFGNEQYF
TRBV7-9	CASTYVGTVNSPLHF
TRBV6-5	CASSYHLASGANVLTF
TRBV6-5	CASSYTTGDNSPLHF
TRBV5-6	CASSRRDRGSPLHF
TRBV5-1	CASSPGQVNEKLFF
TRBV30	CAWSPKNRDREAFF
TRBV7-8	CASSLAEGSGNTIYF
TRBV12-3/TRBV12-4	CASSLGGRGYTF
TRBV5-1	CASSLTGGLYNEQFF
TRBV19	CASSRGGAGYGYTF
TRBV18	CASSPLGLEGYNEQFF
TRBV3-1/TRBV3-2	CASSQGGTGGTF